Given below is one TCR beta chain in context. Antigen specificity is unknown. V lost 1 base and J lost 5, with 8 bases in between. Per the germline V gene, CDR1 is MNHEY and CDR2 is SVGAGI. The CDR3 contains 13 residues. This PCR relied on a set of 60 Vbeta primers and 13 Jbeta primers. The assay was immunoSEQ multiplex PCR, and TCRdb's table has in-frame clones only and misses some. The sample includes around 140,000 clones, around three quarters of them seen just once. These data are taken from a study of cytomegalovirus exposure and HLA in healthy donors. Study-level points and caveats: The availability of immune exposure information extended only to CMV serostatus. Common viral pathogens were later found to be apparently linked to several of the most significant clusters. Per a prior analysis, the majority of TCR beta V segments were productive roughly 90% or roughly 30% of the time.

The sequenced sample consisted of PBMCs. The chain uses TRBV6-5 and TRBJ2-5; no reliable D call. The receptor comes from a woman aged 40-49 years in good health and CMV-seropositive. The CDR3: CASSYYLRETQYF. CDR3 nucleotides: TGTGCCAGCAGTTACTATCTCAGGGAGACCCAGTACTTC.